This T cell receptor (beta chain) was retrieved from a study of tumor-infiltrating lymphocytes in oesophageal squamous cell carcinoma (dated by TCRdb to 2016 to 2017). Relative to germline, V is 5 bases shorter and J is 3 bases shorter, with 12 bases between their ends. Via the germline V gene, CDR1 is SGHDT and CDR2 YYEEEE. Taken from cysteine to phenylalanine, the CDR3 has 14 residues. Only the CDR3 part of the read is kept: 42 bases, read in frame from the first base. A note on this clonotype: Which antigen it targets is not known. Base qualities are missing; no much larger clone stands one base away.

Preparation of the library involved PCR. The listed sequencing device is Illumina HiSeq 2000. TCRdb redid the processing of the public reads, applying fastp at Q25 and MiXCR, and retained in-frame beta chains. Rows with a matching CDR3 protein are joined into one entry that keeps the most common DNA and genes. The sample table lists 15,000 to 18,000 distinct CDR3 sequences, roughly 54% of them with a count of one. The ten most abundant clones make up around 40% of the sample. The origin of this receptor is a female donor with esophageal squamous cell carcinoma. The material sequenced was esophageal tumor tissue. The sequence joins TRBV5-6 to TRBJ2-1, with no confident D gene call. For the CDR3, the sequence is CASSMLADYNEQFF. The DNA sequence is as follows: TGTGCCAGCAGTATGTTGGCAGACTACAATGAGCAGTTCTTC.